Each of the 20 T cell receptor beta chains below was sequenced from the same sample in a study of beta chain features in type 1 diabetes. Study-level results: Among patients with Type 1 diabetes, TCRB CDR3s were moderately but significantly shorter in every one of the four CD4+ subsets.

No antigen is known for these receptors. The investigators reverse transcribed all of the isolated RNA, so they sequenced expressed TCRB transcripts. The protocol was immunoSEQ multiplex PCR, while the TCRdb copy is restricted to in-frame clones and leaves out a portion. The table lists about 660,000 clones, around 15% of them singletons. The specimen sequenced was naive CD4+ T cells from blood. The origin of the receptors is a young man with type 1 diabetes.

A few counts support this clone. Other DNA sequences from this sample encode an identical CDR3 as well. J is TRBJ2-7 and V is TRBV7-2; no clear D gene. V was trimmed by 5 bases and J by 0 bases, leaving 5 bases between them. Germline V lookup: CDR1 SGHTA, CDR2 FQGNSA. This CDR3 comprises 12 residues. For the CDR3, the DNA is TGTGCCAGCAGCCCCCCCTCCTACGAGCAGTACTTC. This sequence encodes CASSPPSYEQYF.

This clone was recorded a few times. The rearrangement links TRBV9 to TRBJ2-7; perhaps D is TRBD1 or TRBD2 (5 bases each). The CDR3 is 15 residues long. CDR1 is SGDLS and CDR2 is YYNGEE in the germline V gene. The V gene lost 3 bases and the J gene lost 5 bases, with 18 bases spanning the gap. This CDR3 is CASSAPGTVGNEQYF. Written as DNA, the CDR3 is TGTGCCAGCAGCGCGCCCGGGACGGTGGGCAACGAGCAGTACTTC.

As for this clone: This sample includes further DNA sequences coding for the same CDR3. CDR3 region: CASSLDRAQETQYF. The CDR3 nucleotides read TGTGCCAGCAGCTTGGACAGGGCCCAAGAGACCCAGTACTTC. This chain connects TRBV7-2 to TRBJ2-5; 8 bases match TRBD1. The CDR3 runs 14 residues. The V and J ends lost 3 bases and 1 base, in that order; junction bases with no gene match: 1. Germline V gene sequence: CDR1 SGHTA, CDR2 FQGNSA. Full variable domain (rest looked up from reference TRBV7-2 and TRBJ2-5): GAGVSQSPSNKVTEKGKDVELRCDPISGHTALYWYRQSLGQGLEFLIYFQGNSAPDKSGLPSDRFSAERTGGSVSTLTIQRTQQEDSAVYLCASSLDRAQETQYFGPGTRLLVL.

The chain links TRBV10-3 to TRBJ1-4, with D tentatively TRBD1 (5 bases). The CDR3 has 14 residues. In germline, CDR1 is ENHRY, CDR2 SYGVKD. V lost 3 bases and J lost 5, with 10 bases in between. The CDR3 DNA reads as TGTGCCATCAGTGACGACAGTTCCAATGAAAAACTGTTTTTT. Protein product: CAISDDSSNEKLFF.

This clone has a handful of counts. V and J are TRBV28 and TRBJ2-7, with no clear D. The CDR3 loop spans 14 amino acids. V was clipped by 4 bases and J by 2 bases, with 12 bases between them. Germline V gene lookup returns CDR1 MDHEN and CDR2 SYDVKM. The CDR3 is CASSSPGRTYEQYF. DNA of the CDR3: TGTGCCAGCAGTTCGCCGGGCCGCACCTACGAGCAGTACTTC.

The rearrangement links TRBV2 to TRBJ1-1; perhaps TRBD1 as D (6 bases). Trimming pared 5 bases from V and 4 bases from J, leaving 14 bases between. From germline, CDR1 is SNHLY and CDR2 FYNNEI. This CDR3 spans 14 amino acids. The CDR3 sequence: CASSLQGKGTEAFF. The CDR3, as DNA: TGTGCCAGCAGTCTCCAGGGGAAGGGCACTGAAGCTTTCTTT.

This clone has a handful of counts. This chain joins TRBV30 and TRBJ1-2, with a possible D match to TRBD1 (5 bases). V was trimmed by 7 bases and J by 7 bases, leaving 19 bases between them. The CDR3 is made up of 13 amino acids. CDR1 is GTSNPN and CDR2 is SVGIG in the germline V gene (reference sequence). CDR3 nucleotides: TGTGCCTCCCGTAAGCGAGGGGATGGTGGCTACACCTTC. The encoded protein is CASRKRGDGGYTF.

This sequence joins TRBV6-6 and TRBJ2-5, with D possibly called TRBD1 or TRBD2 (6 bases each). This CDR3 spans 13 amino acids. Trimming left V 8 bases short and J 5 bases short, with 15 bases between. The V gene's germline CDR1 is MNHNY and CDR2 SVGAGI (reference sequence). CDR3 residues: CASFGGQRETQYF. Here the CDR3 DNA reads TGTGCCAGCTTTGGGGGGCAACGGGAGACCCAGTACTTC.

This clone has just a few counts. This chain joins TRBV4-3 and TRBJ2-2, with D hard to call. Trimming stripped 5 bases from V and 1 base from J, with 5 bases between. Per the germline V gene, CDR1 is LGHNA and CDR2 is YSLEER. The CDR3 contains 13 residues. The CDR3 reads CASSEVNTGELFF. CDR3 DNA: TGCGCCAGCAGCGAAGTGAACACCGGGGAGCTGTTTTTT.

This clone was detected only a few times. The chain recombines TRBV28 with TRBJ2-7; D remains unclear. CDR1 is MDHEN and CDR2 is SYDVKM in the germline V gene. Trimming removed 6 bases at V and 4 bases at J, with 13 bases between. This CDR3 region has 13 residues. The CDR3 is CASSPGQQYEQYF. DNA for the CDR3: TGTGCCAGCAGCCCCGGGCAGCAGTACGAGCAGTACTTC.

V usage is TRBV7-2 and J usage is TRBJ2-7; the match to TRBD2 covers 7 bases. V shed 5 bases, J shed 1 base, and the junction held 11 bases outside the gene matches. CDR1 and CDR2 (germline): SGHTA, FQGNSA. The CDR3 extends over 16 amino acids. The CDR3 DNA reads TGTGCCAGCAGCCCCCCATGGCGGGAGCCGTCCTACGAGCAGTACTTC. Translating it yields CASSPPWREPSYEQYF.

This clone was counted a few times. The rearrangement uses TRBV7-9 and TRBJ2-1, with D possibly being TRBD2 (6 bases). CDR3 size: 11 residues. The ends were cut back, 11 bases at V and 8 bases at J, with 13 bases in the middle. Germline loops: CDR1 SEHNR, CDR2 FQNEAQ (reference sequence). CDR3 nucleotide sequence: TGTGCCTTCGTCCCGGGGGATGAGCAGTTCTTC. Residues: CAFVPGDEQFF.

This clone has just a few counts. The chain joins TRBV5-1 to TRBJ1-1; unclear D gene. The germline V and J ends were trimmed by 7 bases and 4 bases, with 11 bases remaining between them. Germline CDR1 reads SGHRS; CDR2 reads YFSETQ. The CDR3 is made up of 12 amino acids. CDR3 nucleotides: TGCGCCAGCGGGGTGTCGGGCACTGAAGCTTTCTTT. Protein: CASGVSGTEAFF.

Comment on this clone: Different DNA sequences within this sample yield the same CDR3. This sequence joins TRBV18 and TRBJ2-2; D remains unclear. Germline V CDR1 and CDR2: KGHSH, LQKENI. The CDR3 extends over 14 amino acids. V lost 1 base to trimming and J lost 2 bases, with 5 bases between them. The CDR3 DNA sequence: TGTGCCAGCTCACCACAGGGCAACACCGGGGAGCTGTTTTTT. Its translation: CASSPQGNTGELFF.

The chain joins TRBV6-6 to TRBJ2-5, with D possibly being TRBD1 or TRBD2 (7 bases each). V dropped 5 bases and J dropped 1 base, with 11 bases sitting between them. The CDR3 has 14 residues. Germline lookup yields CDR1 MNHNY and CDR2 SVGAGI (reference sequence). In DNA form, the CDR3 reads TGTGCCAGCAGTAGCGGGACAGCCCAAGAGACCCAGTACTTC. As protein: CASSSGTAQETQYF.

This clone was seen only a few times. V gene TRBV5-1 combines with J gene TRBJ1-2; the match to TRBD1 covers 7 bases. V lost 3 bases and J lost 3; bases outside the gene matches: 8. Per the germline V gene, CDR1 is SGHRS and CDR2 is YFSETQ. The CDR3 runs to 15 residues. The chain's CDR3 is CASSSGQFKDYGYTF. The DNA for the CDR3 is TGCGCCAGCAGCTCGGGACAGTTTAAGGACTATGGCTACACCTTC.

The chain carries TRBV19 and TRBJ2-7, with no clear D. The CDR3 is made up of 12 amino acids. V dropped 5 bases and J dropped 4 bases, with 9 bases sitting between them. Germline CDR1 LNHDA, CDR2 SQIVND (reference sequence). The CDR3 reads CASSFGPYEQYF. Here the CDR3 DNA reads TGTGCCAGTAGTTTCGGACCTTACGAGCAGTACTTC.

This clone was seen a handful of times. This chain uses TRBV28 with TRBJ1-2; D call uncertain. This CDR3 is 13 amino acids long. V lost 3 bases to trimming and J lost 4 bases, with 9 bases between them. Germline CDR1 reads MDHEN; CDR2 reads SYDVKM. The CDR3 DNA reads TGTGCCAGCAGTTTGGCCAGCACCTATGGCTACACCTTC. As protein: CASSLASTYGYTF.

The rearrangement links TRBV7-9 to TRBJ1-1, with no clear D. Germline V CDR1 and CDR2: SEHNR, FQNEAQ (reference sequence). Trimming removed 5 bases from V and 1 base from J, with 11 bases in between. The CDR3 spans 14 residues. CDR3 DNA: TGTGCCAGCAGCCTAGAGGGTGCGAACACTGAAGCTTTCTTT. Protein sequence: CASSLEGANTEAFF.

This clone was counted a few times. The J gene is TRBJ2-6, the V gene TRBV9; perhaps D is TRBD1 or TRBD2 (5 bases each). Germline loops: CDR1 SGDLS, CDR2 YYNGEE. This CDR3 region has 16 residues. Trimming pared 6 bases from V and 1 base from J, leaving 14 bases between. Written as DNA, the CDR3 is TGTGCCAGCACAGGGAGTCGGGGTTCTGGGGCCAACGTCCTGACTTTC. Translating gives CASTGSRGSGANVLTF. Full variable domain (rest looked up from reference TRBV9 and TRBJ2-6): DSGVTQTPKHLITATGQRVTLRCSPRSGDLSVYWYQQSLDQGLQFLIQYYNGEERAKGNILERFSAQQFPDLHSELNLSSLELGDSALYFCASTGSRGSGANVLTFGAGSRLTVL.